This T cell receptor beta chain was identified during a study of shared clonotypes between healthy human individuals. The CDR3 runs 21 residues. Germline lookup yields CDR1 PRHDT and CDR2 FYEKMQ (reference sequence). Unmatched junction bases numbered 25, after V lost 4 bases and J lost 3 bases. This table comes from immunoSEQ multiplex PCR, and its TCRdb copy is limited to in-frame clones, with some not included. The repertoire includes around 2.5 million clones, roughly 93% of them detected once, and approximately 0.36% sits in the top ten. The receptor's source is a man younger than 35 in good health. Some clones in this sample may be carry-over from other donors' samples. The sample comprised naive CD4+ T cells from PBMCs. Subset of the sample: CD45RA+ positively selected. This rearrangement joins TRBV13 to TRBJ2-5, with TRBD2 matching 8 bases. The CDR3 region has the DNA TGTGCCAGCAGCTATCACGGGAGGGTCACGTATGATCAGGCGTTGGAAGAGACCCAGTACTTC. This sequence encodes CASSYHGRVTYDQALEETQYF.